This entry lists 8 T cell receptor beta chains sequenced from one sample in a study of identical twins. TCRdb independently ran MiXCR on the 5' RACE reads; one entry per CDR3 protein. The data contain 1.5 million or so distinct CDR3 sequences, about 30% of them singletons. The sample consisted of cord blood. Receptors were obtained from a newborn girl in good health.

The gene calls are TRBV20-1 and TRBJ2-4, with D unresolved. Between the trimmed V and J ends, which lost 6 bases and 3 bases, there was a span of 21 bases. This CDR3 is built from 16 residues. The germline V gene has CDR1 DFQATT and CDR2 SNEGSKA (reference sequence). Here the CDR3 DNA reads TGCAGTGCCCCCTCCTTGCCGGGCGGAGTCAAAAACATTCAGTACTTC. It specifies CSAPSLPGGVKNIQYF.

The chain couples TRBV20-1 to TRBJ2-7; 7 bases are a match to TRBD2. Unmatched junction bases numbered 6, after V lost 3 bases and J lost 4 bases. The CDR3 sequence is 13 residues long. The germline gives CDR1 DFQATT, CDR2 SNEGSKA (reference sequence). For the CDR3, the DNA is TGCAGTGCTAGTGCTGGACTAGATTACGAGCAGTACTTC. It specifies CSASAGLDYEQYF.

The rearrangement uses TRBV20-1 and TRBJ1-1, with TRBD1 as a possible D gene (5 bases). V lost 8 bases to trimming and J lost 1 base, with 11 bases between them. This CDR3 is 12 amino acids long. Germline V gene lookup returns CDR1 DFQATT and CDR2 SNEGSKA (reference sequence). The CDR3 here is CSPLGQNTEAFF. The CDR3 bases are TGCAGTCCGCTAGGACAGAACACTGAAGCTTTCTTT.

This chain uses TRBV7-9 with TRBJ2-1; no firm D call. V dropped 0 bases and J dropped 6 bases, with 9 bases sitting between them. The CDR3 spans 14 residues. The germline V gene encodes CDR1 SEHNR and CDR2 FQNEAQ (reference sequence). The CDR3 DNA is TGTGCCAGCAGCTTAGCTGGGCTACTCAATGAGCAGTTCTTC. This sequence encodes CASSLAGLLNEQFF. Full variable domain (remainder filled in from reference TRBV7-9 and TRBJ2-1): DTGVSQNPRHKITKRGQNVTFRCDPISEHNRLYWYRQTLGQGPEFLTYFQNEAQLEKSRLLSDRFSAERPKGSFSTLEIQRTEQGDSAMYLCASSLAGLLNEQFFGPGTRLTVL.

The V gene is TRBV5-1, the J gene TRBJ2-2; tentative D call: TRBD1 (5 bases). The germline CDR1 and CDR2 sequences are SGHRS and YFSETQ. Between the trimmed V and J ends, which lost 0 bases and 6 bases, there was a span of 12 bases. The CDR3 runs 15 residues. The CDR3 bases are TGCGCCAGCAGCTTGGAGGGGCGGAATTCCGGGGAGCTGTTTTTT. As protein: CASSLEGRNSGELFF.

Remarks on this clonotype: A much larger clone is a single base away; this may be a read error. V gene TRBV4-2 combines with J gene TRBJ2-7; tentatively, D is TRBD2 (5 bases). Trimming pared 6 bases from V and 6 bases from J, leaving 18 bases between. The CDR3 is made up of 14 amino acids. Germline CDR1 and CDR2: LGHNA and YNFKEQ. CDR3 DNA sequence: TGTGCCAGCAGTGGGGTTAATAGCGCCTCCGAGCAGTACTTC. Translating gives CASSGVNSASEQYF.

This clonotype was picked up a small number of times. V is TRBV7-9 and J is TRBJ1-2; no clear D gene. Trimming removed 6 bases at V and 4 bases at J, with 12 bases between. The CDR3 length is 13 residues. CDR1 is SEHNR, CDR2 FQNEAQ, per germline (reference sequence). Here the CDR3 DNA reads TGTGCCAGCAGGAATACAGTAAGCTATGGCTACACCTTC. It yields the protein CASRNTVSYGYTF.

The V and J genes are TRBV2 and TRBJ2-3; no firm D call. The V end lost 8 bases, the J end lost 3 bases, and 9 bases lay between the germline ends. The germline V gene encodes CDR1 SNHLY and CDR2 FYNNEI. The CDR3 is 12 amino acids. The DNA for the CDR3 is TGTGCCAGCGGGGATGGAACAGATACGCAGTATTTT. Translation: CASGDGTDTQYF.